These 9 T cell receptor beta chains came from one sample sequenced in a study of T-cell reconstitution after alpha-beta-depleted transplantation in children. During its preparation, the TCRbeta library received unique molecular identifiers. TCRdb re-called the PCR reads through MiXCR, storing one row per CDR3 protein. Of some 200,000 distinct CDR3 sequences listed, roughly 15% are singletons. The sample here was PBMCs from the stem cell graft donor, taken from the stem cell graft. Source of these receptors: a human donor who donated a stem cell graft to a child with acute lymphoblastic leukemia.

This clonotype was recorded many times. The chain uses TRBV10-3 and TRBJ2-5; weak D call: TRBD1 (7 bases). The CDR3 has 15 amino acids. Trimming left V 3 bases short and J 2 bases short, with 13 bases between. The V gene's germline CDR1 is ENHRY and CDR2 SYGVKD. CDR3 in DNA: TGTGCCATCAGTGATTTGGCAGGGGGGCAAGAGACCCAGTACTTC. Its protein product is CAISDLAGGQETQYF.

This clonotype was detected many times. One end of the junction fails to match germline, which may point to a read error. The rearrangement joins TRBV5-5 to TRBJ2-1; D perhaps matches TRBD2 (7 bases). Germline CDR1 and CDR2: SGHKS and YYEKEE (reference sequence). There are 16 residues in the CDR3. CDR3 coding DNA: TGTACCAGCATTAGGTTGCCGGGGGGCACCTACAATGAGCAGTTCTTC. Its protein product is CTSIRLPGGTYNEQFF. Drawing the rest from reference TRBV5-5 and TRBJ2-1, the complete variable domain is DAGVTQSPTHLIKTRGQQVTLRCSPISGHKSVSWYQQVLGQGPQFIFQYYEKEERGRGNFPDRFSARQFPNYSSELNVNALLLGDSALYLCTSIRLPGGTYNEQFFGPGTRLTVL.

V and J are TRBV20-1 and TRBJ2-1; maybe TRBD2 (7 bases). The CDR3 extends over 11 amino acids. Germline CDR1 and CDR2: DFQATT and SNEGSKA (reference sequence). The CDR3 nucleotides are TGCAGCGGGGGGCCCTACAATGAGCAGTTCTTC. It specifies CSGGPYNEQFF.

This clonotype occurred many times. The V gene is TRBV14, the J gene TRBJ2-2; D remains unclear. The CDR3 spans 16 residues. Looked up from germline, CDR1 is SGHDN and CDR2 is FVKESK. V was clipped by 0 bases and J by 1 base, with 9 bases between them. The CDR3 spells CASSQEASVNTGELFF. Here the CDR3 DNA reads TGTGCCAGCAGCCAAGAAGCCAGCGTGAACACCGGGGAGCTGTTTTTT.

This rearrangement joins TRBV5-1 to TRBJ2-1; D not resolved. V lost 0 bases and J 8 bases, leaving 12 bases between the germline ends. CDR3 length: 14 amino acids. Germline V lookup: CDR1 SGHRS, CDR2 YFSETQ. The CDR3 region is CASSLVGRPDEQFF. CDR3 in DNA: TGCGCCAGCAGCTTGGTAGGCCGCCCGGATGAGCAGTTCTTC.

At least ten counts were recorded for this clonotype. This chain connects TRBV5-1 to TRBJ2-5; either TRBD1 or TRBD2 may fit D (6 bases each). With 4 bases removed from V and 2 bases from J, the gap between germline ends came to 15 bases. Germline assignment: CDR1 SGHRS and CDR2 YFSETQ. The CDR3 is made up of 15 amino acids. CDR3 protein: CASSGFLGGQETQYF. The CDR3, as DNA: TGCGCCAGCAGCGGGTTTCTAGGGGGGCAAGAGACCCAGTACTTC. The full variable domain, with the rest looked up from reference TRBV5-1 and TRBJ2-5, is KAGVTQTPRYLIKTRGQQVTLSCSPISGHRSVSWYQQTPGQGLQFLFEYFSETQRNKGNFPGRFSGRQFSNSRSEMNVSTLELGDSALYLCASSGFLGGQETQYFGPGTRLLVL.

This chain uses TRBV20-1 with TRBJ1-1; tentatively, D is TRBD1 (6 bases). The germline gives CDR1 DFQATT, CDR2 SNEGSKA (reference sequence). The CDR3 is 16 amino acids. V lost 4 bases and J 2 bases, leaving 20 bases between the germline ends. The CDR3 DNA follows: TGCAGTGCTATATTCCCCTCACCAGGGACAAACACTGAAGCTTTCTTT. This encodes CSAIFPSPGTNTEAFF.

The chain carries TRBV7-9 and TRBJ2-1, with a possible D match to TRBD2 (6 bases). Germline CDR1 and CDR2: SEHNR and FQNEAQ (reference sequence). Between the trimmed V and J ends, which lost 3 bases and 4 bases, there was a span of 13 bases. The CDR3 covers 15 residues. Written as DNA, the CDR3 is TGTGCCAGCAGCTTTAATAGCGGAACTTACAATGAGCAGTTCTTC. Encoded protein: CASSFNSGTYNEQFF.

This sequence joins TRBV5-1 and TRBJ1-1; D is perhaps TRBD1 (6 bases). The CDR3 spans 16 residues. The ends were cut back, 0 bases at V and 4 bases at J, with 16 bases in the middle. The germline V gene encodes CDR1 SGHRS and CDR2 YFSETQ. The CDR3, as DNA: TGCGCCAGCAGCTTGGGCCACAGGGATGTAGGCACTGAAGCTTTCTTT. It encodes CASSLGHRDVGTEAFF. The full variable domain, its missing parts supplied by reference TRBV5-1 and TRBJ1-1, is KAGVTQTPRYLIKTRGQQVTLSCSPISGHRSVSWYQQTPGQGLQFLFEYFSETQRNKGNFPGRFSGRQFSNSRSEMNVSTLELGDSALYLCASSLGHRDVGTEAFFGQGTRLTVV.